This T cell receptor beta chain was identified during a study of cytomegalovirus exposure and HLA in healthy donors. Germline V CDR1 and CDR2: MGHRA, YSYEKL. CDR3 length: 13 amino acids. Between the trimmed V and J ends, which lost 1 base and 10 bases, there was a span of 11 bases. About this clone: The antigen is not known.

Primers: 60 Vbeta forward and 13 Jbeta reverse. Method: immunoSEQ multiplex PCR; TCRdb's copy keeps in-frame clones and lacks some. The table records around 190,000 clones, roughly 79% of them present only once. Notes on the study in general: In an earlier analysis, productive rearrangement rates for most beta V segments clustered near 87% or 30%.

Sequences were obtained from PBMCs. This rearrangement joins TRBV4-1 to TRBJ2-1; TRBD2 is a possible D gene (6 bases). This TCR derives from a woman in her late teens or twenties in good health and CMV-seronegative. CDR3 loop: CASSQARLEEQFF. The CDR3 bases are TGCGCCAGCAGCCAAGCCCGACTAGAAGAGCAGTTCTTC.